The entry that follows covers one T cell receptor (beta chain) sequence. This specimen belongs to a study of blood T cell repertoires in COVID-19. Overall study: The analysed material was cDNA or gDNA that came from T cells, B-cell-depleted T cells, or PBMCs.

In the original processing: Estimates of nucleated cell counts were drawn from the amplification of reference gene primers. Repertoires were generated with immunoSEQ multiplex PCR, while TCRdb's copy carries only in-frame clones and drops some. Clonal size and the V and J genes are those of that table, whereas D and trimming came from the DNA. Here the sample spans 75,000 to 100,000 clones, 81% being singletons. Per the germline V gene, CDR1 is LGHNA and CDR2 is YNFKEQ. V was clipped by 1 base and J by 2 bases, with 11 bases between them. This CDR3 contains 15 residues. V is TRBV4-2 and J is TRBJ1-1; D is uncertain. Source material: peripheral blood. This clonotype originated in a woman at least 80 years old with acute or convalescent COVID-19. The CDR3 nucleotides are TGTGCCAGCAGCCAAGTTCTTGGAGGAAACACTGAAGCTTTCTTT. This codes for CASSQVLGGNTEAFF.